This T cell receptor (beta chain) was sequenced during a study of cytomegalovirus exposure and HLA in healthy donors. This clone occurred once. The antigen is unknown. A junction boundary mismatches the germline segment, possibly from a read error. Study-wide results and caveats: Immune exposure data for these donors was limited to CMV serostatus. A later analysis reported that several of the most significant clusters appeared to be linked to common viral pathogens, among them Epstein-Barr virus.

The CDR3 has 15 amino acids. Germline loops: CDR1 SNHLY, CDR2 FYNNEI. The PCR contained 60 Vbeta and 13 Jbeta primers. Sequencing used immunoSEQ multiplex PCR; TCRdb keeps in-frame clones, though not all of them. The table lists around 220,000 clones, about 77% of them singletons, with under 2% in the top ten. The sample comprised PBMCs. The source is a woman in her twenties or thirties in good health and CMV-seronegative. This chain links TRBV2 with TRBJ2-1, with D possibly being TRBD2 (6 bases). CDR3 sequence reads: CASRQTRGTYNEPFF. In nucleotides, the CDR3 is TGTGCCAGCAGACAGACTAGAGGGACCTACAATGAGCCGTTCTTC.